This T cell receptor (beta chain) was obtained from a study of blood T cell repertoires in COVID-19. Study background: Specimens from acute and convalescent COVID-19 originated in the United States, Italy and Spain.

V trimming: 0 bases; J trimming: 0 bases; junction bases outside the gene matches: 5. This CDR3 is 17 amino acids long. Germline assignment: CDR1 SGHRS and CDR2 YFSETQ. The assay was immunoSEQ multiplex PCR, and TCRdb's table has in-frame clones only and misses some. The sample records 540,000 or so clones, about 88% being singletons. The TCR originated in a woman in her 50s with COVID-19, enrolled during active disease. Sequenced: peripheral blood. V gene TRBV5-1 combines with J gene TRBJ2-2; the match to TRBD1 covers 7 bases. This chain's CDR3 is CASSLAGTVTNTGELFF. CDR3 nucleotide sequence: TGCGCCAGCAGCTTGGCCGGGACAGTTACGAACACCGGGGAGCTGTTTTTT.